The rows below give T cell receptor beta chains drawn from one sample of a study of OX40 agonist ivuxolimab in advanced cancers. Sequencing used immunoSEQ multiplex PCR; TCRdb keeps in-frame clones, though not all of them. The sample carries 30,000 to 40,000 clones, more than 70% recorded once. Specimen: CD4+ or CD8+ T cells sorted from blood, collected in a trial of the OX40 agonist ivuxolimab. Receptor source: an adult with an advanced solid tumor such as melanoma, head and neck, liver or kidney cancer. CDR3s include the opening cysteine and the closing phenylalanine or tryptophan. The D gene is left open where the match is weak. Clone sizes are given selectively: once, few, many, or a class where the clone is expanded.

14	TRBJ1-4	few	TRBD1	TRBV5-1	TGCGCCAGCAGCCCCGGGACAGGGGTTGAAAAACTGTTTTTT	CASSPGTGVEKLFF
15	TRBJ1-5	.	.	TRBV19	TGTGCCAGTAGTATAGAGGGCAGGGCAACTCAGCCCCAGCATTTT	CASSIEGRATQPQHF
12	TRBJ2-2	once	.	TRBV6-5	TGTGCCAGCAGGGAGTTAGGCGGGGAGCTGTTTTTT	CASRELGGELFF
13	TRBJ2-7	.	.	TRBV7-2	TGTGCCAGCAGTCGCAATTTGGGGTACGAGCAGTACTTC	CASSRNLGYEQYF
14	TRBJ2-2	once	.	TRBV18	TGTGCCAGCTCTCCAAGAAACCTCGACGGGGAGCTGTTTTTT	CASSPRNLDGELFF
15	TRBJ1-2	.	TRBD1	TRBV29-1	TGCAGCGTTGGGGGCTCCGGGACAGACATATATGGCTACACCTTC	CSVGGSGTDIYGYTF
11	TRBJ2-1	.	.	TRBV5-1	TGCGCCAGCAGCTTGGTAGATGAGCAGTTCTTC	CASSLVDEQFF
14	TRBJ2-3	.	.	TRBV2	TGTGCCAGCAGACCGGGGCGCTCCGCTGATACGCAGTATTTT	CASRPGRSADTQYF
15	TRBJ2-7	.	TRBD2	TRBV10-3	TGTGCCATCAGTCACACTAGCGGGAGTGAGGACGAGCAGTACTTC	CAISHTSGSEDEQYF
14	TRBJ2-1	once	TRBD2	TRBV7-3	TGTGCCAGCAGCTTGAGTAGCGGGAGCCCTGAGCAGTTCTTC	CASSLSSGSPEQFF
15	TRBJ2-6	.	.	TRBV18	TGTGCCAGCTCACCACGGACCTCTGGGGCCAACGTCCTGACTTTC	CASSPRTSGANVLTF
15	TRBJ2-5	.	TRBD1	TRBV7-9	TGTGCCAGCAGCTTCTGGACAGGGGGGGAAGAGACCCAGTACTTC	CASSFWTGGEETQYF
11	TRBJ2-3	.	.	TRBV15	TGTGCCACCAGCAGAGACAATACGCAGTATTTT	CATSRDNTQYF
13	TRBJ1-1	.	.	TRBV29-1	TGCAGCGCCGGCCACGACCTGAACACTGAAGCTTTCTTT	CSAGHDLNTEAFF
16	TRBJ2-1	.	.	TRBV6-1	TGTGCCAGCAGTGCAACCCCTGAGAGCTCCTACAATGAGCAGTTCTTC	CASSATPESSYNEQFF
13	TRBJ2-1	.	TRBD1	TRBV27	TGTGCCAGCAGTCCGACAGGGGCCCATGAGCAGTTCTTC	CASSPTGAHEQFF
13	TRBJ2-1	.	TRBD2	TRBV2	TGTGCCAGCTGCAGGGAGGGCCGGGGTGAGCAGTTCTTC	CASCREGRGEQFF
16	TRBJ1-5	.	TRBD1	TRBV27	TGTGCCAGCAGTGCCCAGACAGGGTCGAGGAATCAGCCCCAGCATTTT	CASSAQTGSRNQPQHF
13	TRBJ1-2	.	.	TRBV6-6	TGTGCCAGCAGCCCCAGTGTTGGCTATGGCTACACCTTC	CASSPSVGYGYTF
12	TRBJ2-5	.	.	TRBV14	TGTGCCAGCAACAGGGCTCAAGAGACCCAGTACTTC	CASNRAQETQYF
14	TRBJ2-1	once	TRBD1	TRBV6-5	TGTGCCAGTAAACGGGACAGGGGGTACAATGAGCAGTTCTTC	CASKRDRGYNEQFF
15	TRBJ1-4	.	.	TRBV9	TGTGCCAGCAGCGCCCGGCCTTCCCTAGGTGAAAAACTGTTTTTT	CASSARPSLGEKLFF
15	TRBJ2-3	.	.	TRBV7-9	TGTGCCAGCAGCCCGCCGGGACTGAGCACAGATACGCAGTATTTT	CASSPPGLSTDTQYF
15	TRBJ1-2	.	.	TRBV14	TGTGCCAGCAGCCTACTAGGCCAGGGGAACTATGGCTACACCTTC	CASSLLGQGNYGYTF
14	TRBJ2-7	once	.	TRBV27	TGTGCCAGCGCCAACCAGGGACACCCGTACGAGCAGTACTTC	CASANQGHPYEQYF
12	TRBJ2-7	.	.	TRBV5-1	TGTGCCAGCAGCTTGGGCCCCTGGGAGCAGTACTTC	CASSLGPWEQYF
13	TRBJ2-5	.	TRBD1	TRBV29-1	TGCAGCGTTGCCACAGGGGATCAAGAGACCCAGTACTTC	CSVATGDQETQYF
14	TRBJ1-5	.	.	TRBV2	TGTGCCAGCAATCTCAGGGGTGGGGATCAGCCCCAGCATTTT	CASNLRGGDQPQHF
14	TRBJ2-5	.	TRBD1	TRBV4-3	TGCGCCAGCAGCCTACAGGGGGCGGAGGAGACCCAGTACTTC	CASSLQGAEETQYF
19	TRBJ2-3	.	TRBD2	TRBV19	TGTGCCAGTAGTATAAATGCCCCCGGGGTGGGCGGGAGAGCAGATACGCAGTATTTT	CASSINAPGVGGRADTQYF
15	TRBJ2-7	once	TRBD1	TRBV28	TGTGCCAGCAGTAACGCCGGGACAGGGGGTTCCGAGCAGTACTTC	CASSNAGTGGSEQYF
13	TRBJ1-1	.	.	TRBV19	TGTGCCAGTAGTATCTCGGCAGGGTATTTGGCTTTCTTT	CASSISAGYLAFF
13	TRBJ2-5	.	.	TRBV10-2	TGCGCCAGCAGTGAGTCTGGCAGGGAGACCCAGTACTTC	CASSESGRETQYF
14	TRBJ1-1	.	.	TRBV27	TGTGCCAGCAGTTTCCACGGGATGGGCACTGAAGCTTTCTTT	CASSFHGMGTEAFF
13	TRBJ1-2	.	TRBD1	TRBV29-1	TGCAGCGTAGGGGGCGGACTCAACTATGGCTACACCTTC	CSVGGGLNYGYTF
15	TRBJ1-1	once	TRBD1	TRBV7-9	TGTGCCAGCAGCTTCCTAGACAGGGAGTGGACTGAAGCTTTCTTT	CASSFLDREWTEAFF
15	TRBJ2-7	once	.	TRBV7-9	TGTGCCAGCAGCTTAGCGCTTGGGACTTGGGACGAGCAGTACTTC	CASSLALGTWDEQYF
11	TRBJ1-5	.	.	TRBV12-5	TGTGCTAGTGCTGTTAATCAGCCCCAGCATTTT	CASAVNQPQHF